The 9 T cell receptor beta chains below come from one sample, sequenced in a study of blood T cell repertoires in COVID-19. Assay: immunoSEQ multiplex PCR; the TCRdb copy retains only in-frame clones and omits some. The repertoire includes roughly 190,000 clones, approximately 86% of them detected once, and less than 3.5% sits in the top ten. Sequencing input: peripheral blood. These TCRs come from a man between 70 and 80 years old with acute or convalescent COVID-19.

The chain employs TRBV9 and TRBJ1-2, with a weak D call TRBD1 (6 bases). In germline, CDR1 is SGDLS, CDR2 YYNGEE. This CDR3 spans 13 amino acids. V lost 3 bases and J lost 8, with 14 bases in between. CDR3 in amino acids: CASSEGGSRGYTF. DNA of the CDR3: TGTGCCAGCAGCGAGGGGGGGTCGCGGGGCTACACCTTC.

This chain joins TRBV21-1 and TRBJ2-1; the DNA was not compared with TRBD2, the D call given in the table. TRBV21-1 is flagged as a pseudogene. The CDR3 is 14 residues long. The CDR3 protein is CASSKAIPRDEQFF. The CDR3, as DNA: TGTGCCAGCAGCAAAGCTATCCCCCGGGATGAGCAGTTCTTC.

The chain employs TRBV5-1 and TRBJ1-5, with D possibly TRBD1 on 5 matching bases. The CDR3 is 16 residues long. Trimming pared 4 bases from V and 1 base from J, leaving 15 bases between. Germline V gene data show CDR1 as SGHRS and CDR2 as YFSETQ. The DNA of the CDR3 is TGCGCCAGCAGCCCGGCGGGGGGTGGAAGCAATCAGCCCCAGCATTTT. Its translation: CASSPAGGGSNQPQHF.

This chain links TRBV4-1 with TRBJ1-2; D is ambiguous. The germline V and J ends were trimmed by 5 bases and 8 bases, with 18 bases remaining between them. There are 14 residues in the CDR3. In germline, CDR1 is MGHRA, CDR2 YSYEKL. CDR3 residues: CASSAFGEVLGYTF. The CDR3 nucleotides are TGCGCCAGCAGCGCCTTTGGGGAGGTGTTGGGCTACACCTTC.

In its sample, this clone was seen a few times. This chain uses TRBV5-1 with TRBJ1-5; 7 bases fit TRBD1. This CDR3 has 14 residues. Per the germline V gene, CDR1 is SGHRS and CDR2 is YFSETQ. The J segment lost 5 bases and the V segment lost 5 bases, leaving 7 bases of the junction unmatched. CDR3: CASRKGQSDQPQHF. The CDR3 coding sequence is TGCGCCAGCAGAAAGGGACAGTCCGATCAGCCCCAGCATTTT.

V usage is TRBV3-1 (or the pseudogene TRBV3-2) and J usage is TRBJ2-7; D gene unclear. The CDR3 loop spans 13 amino acids. The germline V gene has CDR1 LGHDT and CDR2 YNNKEL (reference sequence). Trimming stripped 3 bases from V and 2 bases from J, with 8 bases between. The CDR3: CASSHHGAYEQYF. The CDR3 region has the DNA TGTGCCAGCAGCCACCACGGAGCCTACGAGCAGTACTTC.

V gene TRBV28 combines with J gene TRBJ2-7; perhaps TRBD1 as D (6 bases). Germline-derived CDR1 and CDR2 are MDHEN and SYDVKM. The length of the CDR3 is 17 residues. With 7 bases removed from V and 3 bases from J, the gap between germline ends came to 25 bases. Here the CDR3 DNA reads TGTGCCAGCAAATCCTGGGGGCCGACTAAGACAGGCTACGAGCAGTACTTC. Its translation: CASKSWGPTKTGYEQYF.

The rearrangement uses TRBV6-5 and TRBJ2-6; D gene uncertain. CDR1 is MNHEY, CDR2 SVGAGI, per germline. This CDR3 is 14 amino acids long. With 5 bases removed from V and 0 bases from J, the gap between germline ends came to 5 bases. The CDR3: CASSPHSGANVLTF. CDR3 coding DNA: TGTGCCAGCAGTCCCCACTCTGGGGCCAACGTCCTGACTTTC.

The chain joins TRBV29-1 to TRBJ2-6; D might be TRBD2 (5 bases). This CDR3 has 15 residues. The V gene's germline CDR1 is SQVTM and CDR2 ANQGSEA. The V gene lost 1 base and the J gene lost 4 bases, with 11 bases spanning the gap. CDR3 DNA: TGCAGCGTTGAAGGAGGGCCCGGGGGGGCCAACGTCCTGACTTTC. Translating it yields CSVEGGPGGANVLTF.